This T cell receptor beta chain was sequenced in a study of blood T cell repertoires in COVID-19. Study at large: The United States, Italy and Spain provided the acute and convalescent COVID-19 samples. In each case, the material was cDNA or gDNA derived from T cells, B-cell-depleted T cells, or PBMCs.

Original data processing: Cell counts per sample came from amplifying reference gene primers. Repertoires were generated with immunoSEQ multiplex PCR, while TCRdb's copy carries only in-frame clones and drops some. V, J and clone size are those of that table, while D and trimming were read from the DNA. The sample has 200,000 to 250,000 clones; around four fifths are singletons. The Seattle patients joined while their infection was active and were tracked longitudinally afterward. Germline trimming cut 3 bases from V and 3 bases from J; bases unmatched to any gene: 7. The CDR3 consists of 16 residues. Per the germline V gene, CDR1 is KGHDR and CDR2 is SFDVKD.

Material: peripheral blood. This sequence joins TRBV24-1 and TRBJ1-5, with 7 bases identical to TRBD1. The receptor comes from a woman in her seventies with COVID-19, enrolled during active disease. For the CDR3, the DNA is TGTGCCACCAGTGATAGAAACAGGGGAGACAATCAGCCCCAGCATTTT. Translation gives CATSDRNRGDNQPQHF.